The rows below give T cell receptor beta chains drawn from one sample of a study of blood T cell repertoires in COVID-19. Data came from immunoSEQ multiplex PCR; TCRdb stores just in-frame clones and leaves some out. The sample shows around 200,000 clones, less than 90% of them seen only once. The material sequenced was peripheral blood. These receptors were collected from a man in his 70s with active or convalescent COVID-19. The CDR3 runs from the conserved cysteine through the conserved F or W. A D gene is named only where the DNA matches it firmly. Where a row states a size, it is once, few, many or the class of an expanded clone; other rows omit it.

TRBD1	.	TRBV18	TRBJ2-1	TGTGCCAGCTCACGCATCGGACAGGGCAATGAGCAGTTCTTC	CASSRIGQGNEQFF
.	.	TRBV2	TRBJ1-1	TGTGCCAGCAGACCCGGGTCTCAAAACACTGAAGCTTTCTTT	CASRPGSQNTEAFF
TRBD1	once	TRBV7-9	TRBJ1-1	TGTGCCAGCAGCTTAACAGGGGCAATGAACACTGAAGCTTTCTTT	CASSLTGAMNTEAFF
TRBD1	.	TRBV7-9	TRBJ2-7	TGTGCCAGCAGCGTACAGGGGGCCACCCGGGAGCAGTACTTC	CASSVQGATREQYF
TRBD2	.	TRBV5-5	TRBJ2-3	TGTGCCAGCAGCTTGGGTCTAGCGGGAGAGAATACGCAGTATTTT	CASSLGLAGENTQYF
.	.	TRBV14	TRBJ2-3	TGTGCCAGCAGCCAAGTTGAGTATACGCAGTATTTT	CASSQVEYTQYF
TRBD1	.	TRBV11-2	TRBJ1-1	TGTGCCAGCAGCTTCCCACCGGGACAGGCGACCACTGAAGCTTTCTTT	CASSFPPGQATTEAFF
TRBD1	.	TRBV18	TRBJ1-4	TGTGCCAGCTCACCACGACAGGGGAATAACGAAAAACTGTTTTTT	CASSPRQGNNEKLFF
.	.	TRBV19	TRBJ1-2	TGTGCCAGTAAACAGGTCTATGGCTACACCTTC	CASKQVYGYTF
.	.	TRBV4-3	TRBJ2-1	TGCGCCAGCAGCCGGAAGGGGCCCGCGGAAAGGATTAGCAATGAGCAGTTCTTC	CASSRKGPAERISNEQFF
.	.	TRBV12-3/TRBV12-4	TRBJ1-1	TGTGCCAGCACCGGAGAGTTGAGCACTGAAGCTTTCTTT	CASTGELSTEAFF
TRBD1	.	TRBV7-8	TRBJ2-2	TGTGCCAGCAGCTTCCAGGGACAGACATCCGGGGAGCTGTTTTTT	CASSFQGQTSGELFF
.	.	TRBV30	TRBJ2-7	TGTGCCTGGAGCCCCAGGGGCTACGAGCAGTACTTC	CAWSPRGYEQYF
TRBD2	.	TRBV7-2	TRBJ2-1	TGTGCCAGCAGCTTAGCACTAGCGAGTTCCTACAATGAGCAGTTCTTC	CASSLALASSYNEQFF
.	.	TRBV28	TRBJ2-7	TGTGCCAGCAGCCAGGGACAAACCTACGAGCAGTACTTC	CASSQGQTYEQYF
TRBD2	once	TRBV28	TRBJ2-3	TGTGCCAGCAGTCCTCACCTGGGAGTAGCGGGAGACACAGATACGCAGTATTTT	CASSPHLGVAGDTDTQYF
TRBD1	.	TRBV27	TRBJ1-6	TGTGCCAGCAGTTTATGGGACAGGGATTATTCACCCCTCCACTTT	CASSLWDRDYSPLHF
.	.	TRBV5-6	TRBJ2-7	TGTGCCAGCAGCTTCAGGCCTGGCTCCTACGAGCAGTACTTC	CASSFRPGSYEQYF
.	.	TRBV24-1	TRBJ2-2	TGTGCCACCAGTGATGAGGACAGCGGGGAGCTGTTTTTT	CATSDEDSGELFF
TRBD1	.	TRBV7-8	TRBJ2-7	TGTGCCAGCATACCGAGGACAGGGGCCTCCTACGAGCAGTACTTC	CASIPRTGASYEQYF
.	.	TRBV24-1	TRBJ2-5	TGTGCCACCAGTGATCCAGCGAAGGTAGAGGAGACCCAGTACTTC	CATSDPAKVEETQYF
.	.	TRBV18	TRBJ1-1	TGTGCCAGCTCACCCTTAGGATTGAACGCGGGGACTGAAGCTTTCTTT	CASSPLGLNAGTEAFF
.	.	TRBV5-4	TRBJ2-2	TGTGCCAGCAGCCCAGACATCACCGGGGAGCTGTTTTTT	CASSPDITGELFF